This T cell receptor (beta chain) was profiled in a study of control samples from healthy donors and cancer patients. The CDR3 is 14 residues long. Germline values: CDR1 MGHRA, CDR2 YSYEKL. After removal of 3 bases from V and 7 bases from J, the junction contained 3 bases not matched to a gene. This table comes from immunoSEQ multiplex PCR, and its TCRdb copy is limited to in-frame clones, with some not included. This sample has roughly 80,000 clones, with about nine tenths found just once. Remarks on this clone: Other DNA sequences in this specimen translate into the identical CDR3.

The receptor was derived from a man aged 45-65 years in good health. Input material: blood. The gene calls are TRBV4-1 and TRBJ1-6; TRBD1 agrees at 7 bases. The CDR3 here is CASSQTGTNSPLHF. CDR3 DNA: TGCGCCAGCAGCCAGACAGGGACGAATTCACCCCTCCACTTT.